The source of this T cell receptor (beta chain) is a study of blood T cells in healthy people across ages. PCR was performed a second time for about 7 to 11 cycles using a sample-barcoded 5' primer and a J-beta primer mix. TCRdb re-derived calls from the 5' RACE reads in MiXCR, one entry per CDR3 protein. The table lists 540,000 or so distinct CDR3 sequences, under 30% of them singletons, with roughly 10% in the top ten. CDR3 size: 15 residues. Germline CDR1 and CDR2: KGHDR and SFDVKD. V was pared by 3 bases and J by 8 bases, with 18 bases between. Separately, the same data were catalogued under a study of T cells of mothers and their children. That work states: Each mother gave over 9.5 million TCR beta CDR3 reads; each child, several million. Slightly higher, non-significant overlap characterized related mother-child pairs relative to unrelated pairs.

The origin of this receptor is a boy between 5 and 17 years old in good health. The chain combines TRBV24-1 with TRBJ1-2; a weak D match, TRBD1 (5 bases). The sample was blood. The CDR3 is CATSDGRRDRRGYTF. In nucleotides, the CDR3 is TGTGCCACCAGTGATGGGCGCCGGGACCGAAGGGGCTACACCTTC.